The 11 T cell receptor beta chains reported below all come from one sample, sequenced in a study of T cells in women clearing cervical HPV infection. Data came from immunoSEQ multiplex PCR; TCRdb stores just in-frame clones and leaves some out. This sample's table reports about 21,000 clones. Sample: blood buffy coat. These receptors were collected from a woman aged 18 to 75 with a cervical HPV16 infection that either progressed to CIN3+ or cleared (not recorded which).

Partial CDR3 DNA: TGTGCCAGTAGTGGGGACACCTACGAG. Translation gives CASSGDTYE. The whole CDR3 protein is CASSGDTYEQYF. V usage is TRBV19 and J usage is TRBJ2-7; weak D call: TRBD1 (6 bases). The read falls 3 residues short of the CDR3 end, and the missing part is taken from the germline J gene. V was clipped by 5 bases and J by 2 bases, with 7 bases between them. The germline V gene has CDR1 LNHDA and CDR2 SQIVND (reference sequence). The length of the CDR3 is 12 residues. Looking up the rest from reference TRBV19 and TRBJ2-7 gives the full variable domain: DGGITQSPKYLFRKEGQNVTLSCEQNLNHDAMYWYRQDPGQGLRLIYYSQIVNDFQKGDIAEGYSVSREKKESFPLTVTSAQKNPTAFYLCASSGDTYEQYFGPGTRLTVT.

Regarding this clone: The read ends 3 residues early relative to the CDR3; the germline J gene fills the gap. The J gene is TRBJ1-4, the V gene TRBV20-1, with D unresolved. V was pared by 2 bases and J by 8 bases, with 12 bases between. CDR1 DFQATT and CDR2 SNEGSKA come from the germline V gene (reference sequence). The CDR3 extends over 13 amino acids. CDR3 DNA, as far as it was read: TGCAGTGCTAGACAATCAGGCGGGGAAAAA. Residues: CSARQSGGEK. The whole CDR3 reads CSARQSGGEKLFF.

Details on this clone: The observed sequence ends 3 residues before the CDR3 terminus, with the missing tail filled in from the germline J gene. The chain joins TRBV29-1 to TRBJ1-2; D perhaps matches TRBD1 (6 bases). Germline CDR1 SQVTM, CDR2 ANQGSEA. Trimming removed 5 bases at V and 4 bases at J, with 20 bases between. The CDR3 sequence is 15 residues long. CDR3 bases read: TGCAGCGTTCCTTCCCCAAGCGGGGGGGCCTATGGC. Protein: CSVPSPSGGAYG. The whole CDR3 region reads CSVPSPSGGAYGYTF.

Details on this clone: The CDR3 goes on 3 residues after the read ends, and that part is filled in from the germline J gene. V gene TRBV7-9 combines with J gene TRBJ2-2, with unresolved D. In germline, CDR1 is SEHNR, CDR2 FQNEAQ (reference sequence). The CDR3 contains 12 residues. The V and J ends lost 5 bases and 5 bases respectively, with 6 bases between them. Here the CDR3 reads CASSPGTGELFF. The DNA read from the CDR3 is TGTGCCAGCAGCCCCGGTACCGGGGAG. Variable domain in full (rest from reference TRBV7-9 and TRBJ2-2): DTGVSQNPRHKITKRGQNVTFRCDPISEHNRLYWYRQTLGQGPEFLTYFQNEAQLEKSRLLSDRFSAERPKGSFSTLEIQRTEQGDSAMYLCASSPGTGELFFGEGSRLTVL.

As concerns this clone: Read data end 3 residues before the CDR3 end; the end is taken from the germline J gene. This chain links TRBV2 with TRBJ2-3; no firm D call. Germline CDR1 SNHLY, CDR2 FYNNEI. The CDR3 length is 13 residues. V was shortened by 4 bases and J by 5 bases, with 10 bases between the two germline ends. The sequenced CDR3 bases are TGTGCCAGCAGTGCCCAAGAAGGAGATACG. This sequence encodes CASSAQEGDT. The entire CDR3 protein reads CASSAQEGDTQYF.

With respect to this clone: The read terminates 3 residues ahead of where the CDR3 ends, so the germline J gene completes it. The chain has TRBV7-9 and TRBJ1-2; D gene uncertain. This CDR3 spans 14 amino acids. Germline V gives CDR1 SEHNR, CDR2 FQNEAQ (reference sequence). With 3 bases removed from V and 0 bases from J, the gap between germline ends came to 8 bases. The DNA read from the CDR3 is TGTGCCAGCAGCTTGGCAGTCACTAACTATGGC. Residues: CASSLAVTNYG. The CDR3 reads in full as CASSLAVTNYGYTF.

Worth noting for this clone: The CDR3 end falls 3 residues outside the read, so it is completed with the germline J gene. V usage is TRBV20-1 and J usage is TRBJ1-2; D is unresolved. This CDR3 has 13 amino acids. The germline V gene has CDR1 DFQATT and CDR2 SNEGSKA (reference sequence). V shed 2 bases and J shed 2 bases, with 9 bases lying between them. Partial CDR3 DNA: TGCAGTGCTAGACCACAATGGAACTATGGC. As protein: CSARPQWNYG. The full CDR3 protein is CSARPQWNYGYTF.

This clone counts as medium-sized by frequency. The read comes to an end 3 residues before the CDR3 does, leaving the germline J gene to fill in the end. The V and J genes are TRBV5-4 and TRBJ2-5, with a possible D match to TRBD1 (6 bases). V was pared by 1 base and J by 5 bases, with 6 bases between. The CDR3 runs to 12 residues. Germline assignment: CDR1 SGHNT and CDR2 YYREEE (reference sequence). The CDR3 sequence is CASSLTGETQYF. The DNA read from the CDR3 is TGTGCCAGCAGCTTGACAGGGGAGACC.

About this clone itself: The missing CDR3 end, 3 residues past where the read stops, is filled in from the germline J gene. The genes are TRBV11-3 and TRBJ1-6, with D perhaps matching TRBD1 (5 bases). Germline loops: CDR1 SGHNT, CDR2 YENEEA. The CDR3 has 14 residues. V lost 6 bases to trimming and J lost 10 bases, with 16 bases between them. Partial CDR3 DNA: TGTGCCAGCAGAAGTGGGGCTGCGGGGTCACCC. Translation: CASRSGAAGSP. The entire CDR3 is CASRSGAAGSPLHF.

Concerning this clone: The CDR3 goes on 3 residues after the read ends, and that part is filled in from the germline J gene. The genes are TRBV7-9 and TRBJ2-2; perhaps TRBD2 as D (7 bases). V lost 5 bases, J lost 3 bases, and 13 bases lay in between. The CDR3 runs 15 residues. Germline V gives CDR1 SEHNR, CDR2 FQNEAQ (reference sequence). CDR3 sequence: CASSPQGGDTGELFF. The part of the CDR3 DNA that was read is TGTGCCAGCAGCCCCCAAGGGGGGGACACCGGGGAG.

In the case of this clone: The DNA ends 3 residues before the CDR3 does, and the rest of the CDR3 is filled in from the germline J gene. V gene TRBV5-4 combines with J gene TRBJ2-3, with D possibly TRBD1 on 5 matching bases. The CDR3 length is 14 residues. Germline CDR1 reads SGHNT; CDR2 reads YYREEE (reference sequence). Trimming cost V 3 bases and J 2 bases, with 10 bases left between them. This CDR3 is CASSSGHPTDTQYF. CDR3 bases read: TGTGCCAGCAGCTCCGGACACCCCACAGATACG.